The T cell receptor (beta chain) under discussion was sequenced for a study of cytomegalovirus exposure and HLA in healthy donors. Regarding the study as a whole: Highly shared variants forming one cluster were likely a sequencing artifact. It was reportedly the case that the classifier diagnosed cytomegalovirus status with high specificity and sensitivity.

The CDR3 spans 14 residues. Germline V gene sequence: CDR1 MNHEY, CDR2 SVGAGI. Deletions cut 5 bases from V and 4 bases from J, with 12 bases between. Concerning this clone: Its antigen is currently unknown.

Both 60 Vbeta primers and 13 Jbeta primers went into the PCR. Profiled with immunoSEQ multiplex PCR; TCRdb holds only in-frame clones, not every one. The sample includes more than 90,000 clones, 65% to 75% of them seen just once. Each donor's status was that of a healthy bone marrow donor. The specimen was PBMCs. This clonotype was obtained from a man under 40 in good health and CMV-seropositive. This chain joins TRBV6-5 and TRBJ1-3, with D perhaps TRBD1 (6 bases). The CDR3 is CASSLQGTGNTIYF. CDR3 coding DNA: TGTGCCAGCAGTCTACAGGGCACAGGAAACACCATATATTTT.